Each of the 9 T cell receptor beta chains below was sequenced from the same sample in a study of blood T cell repertoires in COVID-19. Method: immunoSEQ multiplex PCR; TCRdb's copy keeps in-frame clones and lacks some. The table has 100,000 to 120,000 clones, about 72% seen once. The material sequenced was peripheral blood. The receptors were gathered from a woman between 55 and 75 years old with acute or convalescent COVID-19.

The chain employs TRBV7-9 and TRBJ1-2; the match to TRBD1 covers 9 bases. Germline lookup yields CDR1 SEHNR and CDR2 FQNEAQ (reference sequence). The CDR3 is 14 residues long. After removal of 5 bases from V and 0 bases from J, the junction contained 1 base not matched to a gene. CDR3 residues: CASSGTGTNYGYTF. CDR3 bases: TGTGCCAGCAGCGGGACAGGGACTAACTATGGCTACACCTTC.

The chain uses TRBV5-1 and TRBJ2-5; 7 bases map to TRBD2. CDR1 is SGHRS and CDR2 is YFSETQ in the germline V gene. Germline trimming cut 1 base from V and 3 bases from J; bases unmatched to any gene: 3. The CDR3 has 14 amino acids. Here the CDR3 DNA reads TGCGCCAGCAGCTTGAGCGGGGTAAAAGAGACCCAGTACTTC. Translated, it gives CASSLSGVKETQYF. The whole variable domain, remainder taken from reference TRBV5-1 and TRBJ2-5, is KAGVTQTPRYLIKTRGQQVTLSCSPISGHRSVSWYQQTPGQGLQFLFEYFSETQRNKGNFPGRFSGRQFSNSRSEMNVSTLELGDSALYLCASSLSGVKETQYFGPGTRLLVL.

This clone occurred many times. The chain carries TRBV4-1 and TRBJ2-7; tentative D call: TRBD2 (5 bases). Germline V gives CDR1 MGHRA, CDR2 YSYEKL. The CDR3 has 14 residues. Trimming cost V 4 bases and J 3 bases, with 13 bases left between them. CDR3 amino acids: CASSRTRPGYEQYF. In DNA, the CDR3 is TGCGCCAGCAGCCGTACTAGGCCAGGCTACGAGCAGTACTTC.

The chain employs TRBV6-5 and TRBJ2-3; possible D gene TRBD2, 6 bases. V dropped 8 bases and J dropped 3 bases, with 18 bases sitting between them. The germline CDR1 and CDR2 sequences are MNHEY and SVGAGI. The CDR3 covers 15 residues. This CDR3 reads CASGGWGKSTDTQYF. Here the CDR3 DNA reads TGTGCCAGCGGAGGGTGGGGGAAATCGACAGATACGCAGTATTTT.

This clone was seen a few times. The V call is TRBV7-2, the J call TRBJ1-2, with 7 bases fitting TRBD1. V lost 7 bases and J lost 7; bases outside the gene matches: 24. CDR1 is SGHTA and CDR2 is FQGNSA in the germline V gene. This CDR3 has 18 residues. The CDR3 nucleotides read TGTGCCAGCACCCGACCCCGTCGACAGGGTCTCGCGGCAGTTGGCTACACCTTC. Translating it yields CASTRPRRQGLAAVGYTF. Based on the CDR3 plus reference TRBV7-2 and TRBJ1-2, the full variable domain is GAGVSQSPSNKVTEKGKDVELRCDPISGHTALYWYRQSLGQGLEFLIYFQGNSAPDKSGLPSDRFSAERTGGSVSTLTIQRTQQEDSAVYLCASTRPRRQGLAAVGYTFGSGTRLTVV.

This chain uses TRBV20-1 with TRBJ1-4; TRBD1 agrees at 7 bases. J gave up 7 bases and V 3 bases, and 8 bases lay outside the gene matches. The CDR3 is made up of 14 amino acids. Per germline, CDR1 DFQATT and CDR2 SNEGSKA (reference sequence). CDR3 bases: TGCAGTGCTAGTCGAGGGGGCATCGGTGAAAAACTGTTTTTT. Translated: CSASRGGIGEKLFF.

This chain connects TRBV19 to TRBJ1-4; 8 bases are shared with TRBD1. Germline trimming cut 10 bases from V and 7 bases from J; bases unmatched to any gene: 17. CDR1 is LNHDA and CDR2 is SQIVND in the germline V gene (reference sequence). The CDR3 consists of 16 residues. For the CDR3, the DNA is TGTGCCACACAAAATCATCAGGGGGCGTCTGGTGAAAAACTGTTTTTT. Its translation: CATQNHQGASGEKLFF.

This clone was found a few times. The rearrangement links TRBV12-3 or TRBV12-4 to TRBJ1-3; no reliable D call. The CDR3 is made up of 13 amino acids. V lost 7 bases and J lost 0, with 7 bases in between. CDR3 sequence (DNA): TGTGCCAGCACGGTGAGCTCTGGAAACACCATATATTTT. As protein: CASTVSSGNTIYF.

This rearrangement joins TRBV2 to TRBJ1-4, with 8 bases lining up with TRBD1. Germline CDR1 reads SNHLY; CDR2 reads FYNNEI. The CDR3 is 13 residues long. The junction had 4 bases not matched to a gene; V was cut back by 6 bases and J by 7 bases. CDR3 loop: CASRNTGGEKLFF. CDR3 nucleotides: TGTGCCAGCAGGAACACAGGGGGTGAAAAACTGTTTTTT.